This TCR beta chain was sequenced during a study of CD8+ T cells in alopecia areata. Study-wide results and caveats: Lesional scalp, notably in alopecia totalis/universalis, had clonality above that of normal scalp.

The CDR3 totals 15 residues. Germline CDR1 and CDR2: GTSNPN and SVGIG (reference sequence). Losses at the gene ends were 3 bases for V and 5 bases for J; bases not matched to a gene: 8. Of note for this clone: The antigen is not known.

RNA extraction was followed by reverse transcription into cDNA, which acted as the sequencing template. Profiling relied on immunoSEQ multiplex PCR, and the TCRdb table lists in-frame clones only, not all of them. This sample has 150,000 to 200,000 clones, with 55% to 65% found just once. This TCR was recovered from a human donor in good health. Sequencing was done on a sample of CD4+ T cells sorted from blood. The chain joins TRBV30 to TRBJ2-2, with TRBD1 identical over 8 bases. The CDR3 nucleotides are TGTGCCTGGAGGGGGGCGACAGGGGCTACCGGGGAGCTGTTTTTT. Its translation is CAWRGATGATGELFF. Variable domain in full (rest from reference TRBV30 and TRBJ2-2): SQTIHQWPATLVQPVGSPLSLECTVEGTSNPNLYWYRQAAGRGLQLLFYSVGIGQISSEVPQNLSASRPQDRQFILSSKKLLLSDSGFYLCAWRGATGATGELFFGEGSRLTVL.